This paragraph reports one T cell receptor beta chain. The data were taken from a study of blood T cell repertoires in COVID-19. Study details: Sites in the United States, Italy and Spain provided acute and convalescent COVID-19 samples.

Some clones are missing from TCRdb's copy, which holds only in-frame ones; the method was immunoSEQ multiplex PCR. The table lists approximately 210,000 clones, 85% of them singletons. The CDR3 totals 16 residues. V was clipped by 4 bases and J by 8 bases, with 22 bases between them. Germline CDR1 reads SGHRS; CDR2 reads YFSETQ. This chain links TRBV5-1 with TRBJ2-4; D might be TRBD2 (6 bases). The receptor comes from a man in his sixties with COVID-19, enrolled during active disease. Sequencing was carried out using peripheral blood. The CDR3 coding sequence is TGCGCCAGCAGCATAGCCTCGGGGACGACGGGGGACATTCAGTACTTC. Translation: CASSIASGTTGDIQYF.